This T cell receptor beta chain was captured in a study of T cell repertoires in cytomegalovirus infection. Study in general: Researchers turned to recently identified HLA-C-restricted CMV epitopes as well as well-studied HLA-B-restricted ones. Public TCR beta signatures indicated both CMV infection and matching HLA type. Study-wide findings and caveats: HLA-C-restricted TCR beta clonotypes specific for CMV led the ex vivo response.

This clonotype is a singleton in its sample. Its antigen is not known. The V gene's germline CDR1 is DFQATT and CDR2 SNEGSKA (reference sequence). The CDR3 totals 15 residues. Trimming shortened V by 5 bases and J by 2 bases, and 19 bases separated the two germline ends. TCRdb re-derived calls from the reads in MiXCR, one entry per CDR3 protein. Here the sample spans hundreds of thousands of distinct CDR3 sequences, around 30% being singletons. The source material was cultured PBMCs, sampled from culture after CMV antigen stimulation. The clonotype comes from a human donor in good health (CMV status not recorded). Some clones in this sample may be carry-over from other donors' samples. This rearrangement joins TRBV20-1 to TRBJ2-7; D not resolved. CDR3 sequence reads: CSAGEGPPITYEQYF. The CDR3 nucleotides read TGCAGTGCTGGGGAAGGACCACCGATAACCTACGAGCAGTACTTC.